The present entry profiles one TCR beta chain with its context. The data originate from a study of T cell changes during pregnancy in multiple sclerosis. Germline values: CDR1 MDHEN, CDR2 SYDVKM. Germline trimming cut 6 bases from V and 0 bases from J; bases unmatched to any gene: 22. The CDR3 is made up of 21 amino acids. TCRdb keeps only in-frame clones here, not all; method: immunoSEQ multiplex PCR. There are 80,000 to 130,000 clones in the sample; 85% to 95% occur only once, and 1.2% lies in the top ten. The sequence came from a female donor with multiple sclerosis, enrolled in a pregnancy study. The source was peripheral blood, collected in the second trimester of pregnancy. The chain links TRBV28 to TRBJ2-7; 11 bases are shared with TRBD2. CDR3 coding DNA: TGTGCCAGCAGGGGCAGGGGGCTTGGTTTAGCGGGAGGGCTCAGCTCCTACGAGCAGTACTTC. This sequence encodes CASRGRGLGLAGGLSSYEQYF.